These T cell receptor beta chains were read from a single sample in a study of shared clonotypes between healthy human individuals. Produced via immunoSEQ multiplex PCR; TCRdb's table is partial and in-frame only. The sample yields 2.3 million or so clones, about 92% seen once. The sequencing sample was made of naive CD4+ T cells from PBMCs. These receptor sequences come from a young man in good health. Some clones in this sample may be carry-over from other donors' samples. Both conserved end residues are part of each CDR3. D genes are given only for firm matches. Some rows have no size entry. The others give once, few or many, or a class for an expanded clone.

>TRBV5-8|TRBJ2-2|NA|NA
CASSLPPYLNTGELFF
TGTGCCAGCAGCTTACCACCGTACCTGAACACCGGGGAGCTGTTTTTT
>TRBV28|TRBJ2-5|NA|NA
CASSRPTGIGTQYF
TGTGCCAGCAGTCGGCCTACAGGGATTGGAACCCAGTACTTC
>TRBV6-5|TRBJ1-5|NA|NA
CASSKTNNQPQHF
TGTGCCAGCAGCAAGACAAACAATCAGCCCCAGCATTTT
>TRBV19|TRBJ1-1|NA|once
CASIKTYVNTEAFF
TGTGCCAGTATCAAGACCTATGTCAACACTGAAGCTTTCTTT
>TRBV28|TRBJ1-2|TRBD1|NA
CASSFADRGRRSGYTF
TGTGCCAGCAGTTTTGCGGACAGGGGAAGACGGTCGGGCTACACCTTC
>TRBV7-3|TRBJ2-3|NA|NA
CASSKGGLTSTDTQYF
TGTGCCAGCAGCAAGGGGGGCCTGACTAGCACAGATACGCAGTATTTT
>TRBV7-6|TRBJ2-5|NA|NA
CASSQAYQETQYF
TGTGCCAGCAGCCAAGCGTACCAAGAGACCCAGTACTTC
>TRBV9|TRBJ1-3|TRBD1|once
CASSPGQGYGNTIYF
TGTGCCAGCAGCCCGGGACAGGGATATGGAAACACCATATATTTT
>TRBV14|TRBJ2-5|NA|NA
CASSQDRGAEWQETQYF
TGTGCCAGCAGCCAAGATCGGGGCGCGGAATGGCAAGAGACCCAGTACTTC
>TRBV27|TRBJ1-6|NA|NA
CASSPQGPGGSPLHF
TGTGCCAGCAGTCCACAGGGCCCTGGGGGGTCACCCCTCCACTTT
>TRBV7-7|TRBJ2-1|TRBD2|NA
CASSQTGLGVGEQFF
TGTGCCAGCAGCCAGACGGGACTAGGAGTTGGTGAGCAGTTCTTC
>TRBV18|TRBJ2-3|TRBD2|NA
CASSPSGRTDTQYF
TGTGCCAGCTCACCTAGCGGGAGAACAGATACGCAGTATTTT
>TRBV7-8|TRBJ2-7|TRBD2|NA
CASSPFLSGTGYEQYF
TGTGCCAGCAGCCCATTCCTTAGCGGGACGGGCTACGAGCAGTACTTC
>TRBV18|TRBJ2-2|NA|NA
CASSGRNTGELFF
TGTGCCAGCTCCGGACGGAACACCGGGGAGCTGTTTTTT
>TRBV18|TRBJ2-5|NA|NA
CASSPPSAETQYF
TGTGCCAGCTCACCACCGTCCGCGGAGACCCAGTACTTC
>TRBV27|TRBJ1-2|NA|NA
CASSLSRPVANYGYTF
TGTGCCAGCAGTTTATCCCGTCCTGTAGCTAACTATGGCTACACCTTC
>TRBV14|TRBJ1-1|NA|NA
CASSPYVGQTATEAFF
TGTGCCAGCAGCCCATACGTCGGGCAAACGGCCACTGAAGCTTTCTTT
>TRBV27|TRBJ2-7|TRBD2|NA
CASSRKTPSGISYEQYF
TGTGCCAGCAGCCGTAAAACCCCTAGCGGCATATCCTACGAGCAGTACTTC
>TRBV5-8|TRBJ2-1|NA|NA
CASSLAQYNEQFF
TGTGCCAGCAGCTTGGCCCAGTACAATGAGCAGTTCTTC
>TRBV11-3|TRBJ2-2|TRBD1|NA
CASSLNPGTGLSGELFF
TGTGCCAGCAGCTTAAATCCCGGGACAGGGCTATCCGGGGAGCTGTTTTTT
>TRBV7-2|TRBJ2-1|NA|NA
CASSLGVGGSNEQFF
TGTGCCAGCAGCTTAGGGGTGGGGGGCTCCAATGAGCAGTTCTTC
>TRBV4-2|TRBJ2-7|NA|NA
CASSQDPSGERSYEQYF
TGTGCCAGCAGCCAAGACCCCAGCGGAGAAAGGTCCTACGAGCAGTACTTC
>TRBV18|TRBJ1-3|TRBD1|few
CASSPDRGAGNTIYF
TGTGCCAGCTCACCGGACAGGGGGGCTGGAAACACCATATATTTT
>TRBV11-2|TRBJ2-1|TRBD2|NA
CASSLLADPDEQFF
TGTGCCAGCAGCTTACTAGCGGACCCGGATGAGCAGTTCTTC
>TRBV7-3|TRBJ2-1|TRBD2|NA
CASSSGLAGVKGDEQFF
TGTGCCAGCAGCTCCGGACTAGCGGGAGTTAAAGGCGATGAGCAGTTCTTC
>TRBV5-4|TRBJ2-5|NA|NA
CASSYRPGETQYF
TGTGCCAGCAGCTACCGACCCGGAGAGACCCAGTACTTC
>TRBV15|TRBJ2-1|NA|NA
CATSRGREIWLYEQFF
TGTGCCACCAGCAGAGGACGGGAGATATGGCTGTATGAGCAGTTCTTC
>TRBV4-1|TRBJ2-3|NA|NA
CASRPTDRRDSTDTQYF
TGCGCCAGCAGACCCACGGACCGACGGGATAGCACAGATACGCAGTATTTT